The 8 T cell receptor beta chains reported below all come from one sample, sequenced in a study of T cell changes during pregnancy in multiple sclerosis. The method was immunoSEQ multiplex PCR; TCRdb's version includes in-frame clones alone and lacks a portion of them. The table lists about 74,000 clones, roughly 92% of them singletons. The sequenced sample was peripheral blood, obtained after pregnancy. The receptors derive from a female donor in good health, enrolled as a control in a pregnancy study.

The CDR3 reads CATSSGQGLNEKLFF. The CDR3 bases are TGTGCCACCAGCAGCGGACAGGGGCTTAATGAAAAACTGTTTTTT. The genes are TRBV15 and TRBJ1-4; 9 bases agree with TRBD1. The CDR3 runs to 15 residues. Looked up from germline, CDR1 is LNHNV and CDR2 is YYDKDF (reference sequence). J gave up 4 bases and V 3 bases, and 3 bases lay outside the gene matches. The full variable domain, rest sourced from reference TRBV15 and TRBJ1-4, is DAMVIQNPRYQVTQFGKPVTLSCSQTLNHNVMYWYQQKSSQAPKLLFHYYDKDFNNEADTPDNFQSRRPNTSFCFLDIRSPGLGDTAMYLCATSSGQGLNEKLFFGSGTQLSVL.

The V and J genes are TRBV13 and TRBJ2-1; D gene uncertain. The CDR3 consists of 16 residues. In germline, CDR1 is PRHDT, CDR2 FYEKMQ (reference sequence). Trimming pared 1 base from V and 5 bases from J, leaving 15 bases between. In DNA, the CDR3 is TGTGCCAGCAGCTTAGTGGGCTCTTCTCTCCACAATGAGCAGTTCTTC. It specifies CASSLVGSSLHNEQFF.

This clone showed up just once. The chain joins TRBV27 to TRBJ1-3; the D gene is possibly TRBD1 (5 bases). Germline V CDR1 and CDR2: MNHEY, SMNVEV (reference sequence). The CDR3 consists of 14 residues. Trimming removed 9 bases at V and 0 bases at J, with 12 bases between. CDR3 residues: CASERQTSGNTIYF. The CDR3 DNA is TGTGCCAGTGAAAGACAGACCTCTGGAAACACCATATATTTT.

The table lists this clone with a count of one. The genes are TRBV29-1 and TRBJ2-3; D gene unclear. This CDR3 contains 13 residues. Germline V gives CDR1 SQVTM, CDR2 ANQGSEA. V lost 6 bases and J lost 0, with 10 bases in between. CDR3 region: CSVATHSTDTQYF. The CDR3 bases are TGCAGCGTCGCGACACATAGCACAGATACGCAGTATTTT.

This chain links TRBV6-1 with TRBJ2-5, with 7 bases fitting TRBD1. Germline V gene data show CDR1 as MNHNS and CDR2 as SASEGT. This CDR3 contains 15 residues. The V and J ends lost 5 bases and 1 base, in that order; junction bases with no gene match: 7. Here the CDR3 reads CASSRTGTPQETQYF. CDR3 nucleotides: TGTGCCAGCAGTCGGACAGGCACCCCCCAAGAGACCCAGTACTTC.

The chain couples TRBV6-6 to TRBJ2-7, with TRBD1 identical over 7 bases. Germline assignment: CDR1 MNHNY and CDR2 SVGAGI (reference sequence). V dropped 2 bases and J dropped 2; count of bases not matched to a gene: 6. The CDR3 consists of 15 residues. The chain's CDR3 is CASSYRDRGAYEQYF. CDR3 sequence (DNA): TGTGCCAGCAGTTACAGGGACAGAGGGGCCTACGAGCAGTACTTC.

V usage is TRBV11-2 and J usage is TRBJ2-2, with 8 bases identical to TRBD1. Germline CDR1 SGHAT, CDR2 FQNNGV. The trim removed 4 bases at V and 4 bases at J, leaving 8 bases unmatched. This CDR3 is built from 16 residues. CDR3 protein: CASSYGQGSGTGELFF. The CDR3 nucleotides read TGTGCCAGCAGCTACGGACAGGGCTCCGGCACCGGGGAGCTGTTTTTT. The full variable domain, its missing parts supplied by reference TRBV11-2 and TRBJ2-2, is EAGVAQSPRYKIIEKRQSVAFWCNPISGHATLYWYQQILGQGPKLLIQFQNNGVVDDSQLPKDRFSAERLKGVDSTLKIQPAKLEDSAVYLCASSYGQGSGTGELFFGEGSRLTVL.

The chain is built from TRBV14 and TRBJ1-1; 12 bases line up with TRBD1. Germline V gene lookup returns CDR1 SGHDN and CDR2 FVKESK. The CDR3 contains 16 residues. V dropped 4 bases and J dropped 4; count of bases not matched to a gene: 7. The CDR3 DNA is TGTGCCAGCAGCCTCCGGGACAGGGGGCCGGGCACTGAAGCTTTCTTT. Translating it yields CASSLRDRGPGTEAFF.